This T cell receptor (beta chain) is drawn from a study of blood T cell repertoires in COVID-19. Study summary: The study drew acute and convalescent COVID-19 samples from the United States, Italy and Spain. T cells, B-cell-depleted T cells, or PBMCs supplied cDNA or gDNA.

Methods used by the authors: Cell counts per sample came from amplifying reference gene primers. Clones were read by immunoSEQ multiplex PCR, and TCRdb kept only the in-frame ones, dropping some. V and J calls and clone size are copied from that table; D and trimming were computed from the DNA. The profile covers under 100,000 clones, with over 85% appearing a single time and approximately 4.3% taken by the ten largest. This clone rates as medium-sized. The receptor was derived from a man aged 50-60 years with active COVID-19. The sample taken for sequencing was peripheral blood.

CDR3 in DNA: TGTGCCAGCAGCCCGGAAGGGACAGCAAGTGGCTACACCTTC. Translating gives CASSPEGTASGYTF. The chain employs TRBV16 and TRBJ1-2; 7 bases line up with TRBD1. Germline V lookup: CDR1 KGHSY, CDR2 FQNENV. This CDR3 has 14 residues. With V trimmed by 4 bases and J by 7 bases, 9 bases remained unmatched.